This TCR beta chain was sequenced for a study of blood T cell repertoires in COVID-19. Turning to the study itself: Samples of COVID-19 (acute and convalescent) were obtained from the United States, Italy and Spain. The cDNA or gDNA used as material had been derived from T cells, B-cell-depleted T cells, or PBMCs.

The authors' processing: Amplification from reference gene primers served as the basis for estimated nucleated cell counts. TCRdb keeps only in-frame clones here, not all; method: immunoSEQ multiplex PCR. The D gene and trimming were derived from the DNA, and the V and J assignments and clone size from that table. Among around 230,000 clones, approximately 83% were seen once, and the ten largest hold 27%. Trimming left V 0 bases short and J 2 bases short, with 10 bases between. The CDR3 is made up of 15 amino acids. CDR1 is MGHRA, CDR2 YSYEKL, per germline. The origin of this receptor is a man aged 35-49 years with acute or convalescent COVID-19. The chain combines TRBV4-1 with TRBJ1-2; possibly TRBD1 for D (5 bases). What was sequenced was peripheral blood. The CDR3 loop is CASSQEGTINYGYTF. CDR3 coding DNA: TGCGCCAGCAGCCAAGAGGGGACTATAAACTATGGCTACACCTTC.